This is a list of T cell receptor beta chains from one sample in a study of OX40 agonist ivuxolimab in advanced cancers. The method was immunoSEQ multiplex PCR; TCRdb's version includes in-frame clones alone and lacks a portion of them. Of roughly 63,000 clones listed, 85% to 90% are singletons. Sequencing used CD4+ or CD8+ T cells sorted from blood, obtained in a trial of the OX40 agonist ivuxolimab. The receptors come from an adult with an advanced solid tumor such as melanoma, head and neck, liver or kidney cancer. The CDR3 runs from the conserved cysteine through the conserved F or W.

v_call	j_call	cdr3_aa
TRBV27	TRBJ1-1	CASSLSRLIMNTEAFF
TRBV27	TRBJ1-1	CASSREPGQVSWAFF
TRBV5-5	TRBJ1-5	CASSLGAVNQPQHF
TRBV5-4	TRBJ2-3	CASSPRDGSTDTQYF
TRBV7-6	TRBJ2-1	CASSLGVSIGHNEQFF
TRBV7-9	TRBJ2-7	CASSSDERGIYEQYF
TRBV7-9	TRBJ1-1	CASSLGFTGARNTEAFF
TRBV7-9	TRBJ2-1	CASSLESGGDEQFF
TRBV4-2	TRBJ2-5	CASSQDRAAGGETQYF
TRBV9	TRBJ1-2	CASGSPRANYGYTF
TRBV7-2	TRBJ2-7	CASSSGLAEFSYEQYF
TRBV28	TRBJ1-1	CASSFRVTEAFF
TRBV7-3	TRBJ2-7	CASSPRLAGAYEQYF
TRBV14	TRBJ1-2	CASSQGQGLGYGYTF
TRBV27	TRBJ2-2	CASSSSLKGRTGELFF
TRBV19	TRBJ2-7	CASSRDRARTFSYEQYF
TRBV27	TRBJ2-4	CASSLNRVAKNIQYF
TRBV5-4	TRBJ2-2	CASRPTNTGELFF
TRBV2	TRBJ2-3	CASAPGVTSEDTQYF
TRBV5-1	TRBJ2-7	CASSSRTTPPYEQYF
TRBV7-9	TRBJ2-7	CASSLIGQGTYEQYF
TRBV6-1	TRBJ1-5	CASSEVGVRSNQPQHF